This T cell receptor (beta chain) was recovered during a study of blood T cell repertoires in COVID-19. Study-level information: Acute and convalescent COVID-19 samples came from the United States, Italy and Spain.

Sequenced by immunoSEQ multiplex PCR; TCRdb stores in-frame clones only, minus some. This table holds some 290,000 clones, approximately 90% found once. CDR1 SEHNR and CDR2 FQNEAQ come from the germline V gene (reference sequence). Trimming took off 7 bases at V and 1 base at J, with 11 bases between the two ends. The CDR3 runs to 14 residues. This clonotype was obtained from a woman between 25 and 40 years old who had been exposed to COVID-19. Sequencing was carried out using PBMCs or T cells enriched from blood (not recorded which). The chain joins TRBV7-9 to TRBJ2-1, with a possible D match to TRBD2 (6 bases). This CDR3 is CASTRGWSYNEQFF. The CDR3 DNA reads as TGTGCCAGCACCCGGGGGTGGTCCTACAATGAGCAGTTCTTC.